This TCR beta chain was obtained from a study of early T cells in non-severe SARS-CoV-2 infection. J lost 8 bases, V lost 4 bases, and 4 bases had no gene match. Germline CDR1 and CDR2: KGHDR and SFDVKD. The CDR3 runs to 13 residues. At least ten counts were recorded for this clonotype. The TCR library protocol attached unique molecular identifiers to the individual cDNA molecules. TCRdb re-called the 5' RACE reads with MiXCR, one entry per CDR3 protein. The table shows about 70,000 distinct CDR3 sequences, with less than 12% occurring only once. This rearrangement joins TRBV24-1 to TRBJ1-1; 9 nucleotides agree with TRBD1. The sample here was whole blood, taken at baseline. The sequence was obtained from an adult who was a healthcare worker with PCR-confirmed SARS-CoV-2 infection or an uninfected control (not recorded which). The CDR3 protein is CATSDGQGREAFF. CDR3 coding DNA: TGTGCCACCAGTGACGGACAGGGGCGAGAAGCTTTCTTT.